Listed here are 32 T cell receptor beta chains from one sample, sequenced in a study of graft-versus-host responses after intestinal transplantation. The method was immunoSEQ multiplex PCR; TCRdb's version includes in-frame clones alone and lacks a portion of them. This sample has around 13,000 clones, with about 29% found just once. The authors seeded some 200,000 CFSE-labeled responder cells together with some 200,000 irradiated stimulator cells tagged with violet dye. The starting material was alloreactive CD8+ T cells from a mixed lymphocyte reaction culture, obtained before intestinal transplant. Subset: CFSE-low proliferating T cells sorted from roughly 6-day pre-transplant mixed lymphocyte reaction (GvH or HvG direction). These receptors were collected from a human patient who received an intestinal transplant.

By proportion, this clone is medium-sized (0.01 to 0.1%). The CDR3 sequence is CASSYGVGYYGYTF. The DNA of the CDR3 is TGTGCCAGCAGTTACGGGGTAGGGTACTATGGCTACACCTTC. V usage is TRBV6-5 and J usage is TRBJ1-2; the D is unclear. V was cut by 2 bases and J by 3 bases, with 10 bases left in between. Germline V gives CDR1 MNHEY, CDR2 SVGAGI. The CDR3 spans 14 residues.

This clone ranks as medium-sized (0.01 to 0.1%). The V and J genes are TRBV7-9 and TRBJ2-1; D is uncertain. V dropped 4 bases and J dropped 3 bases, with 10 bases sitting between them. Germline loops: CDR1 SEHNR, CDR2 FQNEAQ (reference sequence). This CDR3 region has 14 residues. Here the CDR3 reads CASSSSGYYNEQFF. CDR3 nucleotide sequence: TGTGCCAGCAGCTCCTCCGGGTACTACAATGAGCAGTTCTTC.

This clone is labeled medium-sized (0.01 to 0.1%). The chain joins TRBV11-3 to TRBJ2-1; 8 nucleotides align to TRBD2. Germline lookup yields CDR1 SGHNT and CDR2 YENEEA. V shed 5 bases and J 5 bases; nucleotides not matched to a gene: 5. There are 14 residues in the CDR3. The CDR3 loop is CASSPGGRNNEQFF. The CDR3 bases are TGTGCCAGCAGCCCGGGGGGGCGAAACAATGAGCAGTTCTTC.

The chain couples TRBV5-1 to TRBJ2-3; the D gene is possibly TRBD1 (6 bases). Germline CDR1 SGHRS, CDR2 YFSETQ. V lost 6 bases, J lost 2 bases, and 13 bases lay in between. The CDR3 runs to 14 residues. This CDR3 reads CASNRDFLTDTQYF. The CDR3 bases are TGCGCCAGCAACAGGGATTTCCTCACAGATACGCAGTATTTT.

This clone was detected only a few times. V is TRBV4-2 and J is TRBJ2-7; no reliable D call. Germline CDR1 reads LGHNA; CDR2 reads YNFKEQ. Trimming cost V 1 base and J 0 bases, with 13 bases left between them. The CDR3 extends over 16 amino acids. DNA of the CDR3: TGTGCCAGCAGCCAAGTCTATCTCGAGAGCTCCTACGAGCAGTACTTC. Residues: CASSQVYLESSYEQYF.

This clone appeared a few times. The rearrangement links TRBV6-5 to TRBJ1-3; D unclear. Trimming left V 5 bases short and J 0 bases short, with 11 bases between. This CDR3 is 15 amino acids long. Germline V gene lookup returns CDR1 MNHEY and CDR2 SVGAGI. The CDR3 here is CASSTDGSSGNTIYF. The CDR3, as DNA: TGTGCCAGCAGTACGGACGGAAGCTCTGGAAACACCATATATTTT.

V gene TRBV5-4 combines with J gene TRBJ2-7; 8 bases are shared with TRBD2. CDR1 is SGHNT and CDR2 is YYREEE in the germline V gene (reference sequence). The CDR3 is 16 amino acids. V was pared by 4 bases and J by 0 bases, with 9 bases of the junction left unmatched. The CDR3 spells CASSQDSGGASYEQYF. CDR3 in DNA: TGTGCCAGCAGCCAGGACAGCGGGGGTGCCTCCTACGAGCAGTACTTC.

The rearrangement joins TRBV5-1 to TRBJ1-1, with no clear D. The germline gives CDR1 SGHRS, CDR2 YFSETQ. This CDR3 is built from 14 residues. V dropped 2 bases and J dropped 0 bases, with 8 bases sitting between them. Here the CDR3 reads CASSFRRMNTEAFF. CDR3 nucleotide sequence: TGCGCCAGCAGCTTCCGGAGGATGAACACTGAAGCTTTCTTT. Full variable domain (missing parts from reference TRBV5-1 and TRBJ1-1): KAGVTQTPRYLIKTRGQQVTLSCSPISGHRSVSWYQQTPGQGLQFLFEYFSETQRNKGNFPGRFSGRQFSNSRSEMNVSTLELGDSALYLCASSFRRMNTEAFFGQGTRLTVV.

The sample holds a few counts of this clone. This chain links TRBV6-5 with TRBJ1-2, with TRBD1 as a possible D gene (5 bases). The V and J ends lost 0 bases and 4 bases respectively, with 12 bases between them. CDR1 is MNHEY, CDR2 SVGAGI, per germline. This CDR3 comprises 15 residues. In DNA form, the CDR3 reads TGTGCCAGCAGTTACTCGTGGGGGGTCCTCTATGGCTACACCTTC. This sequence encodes CASSYSWGVLYGYTF.

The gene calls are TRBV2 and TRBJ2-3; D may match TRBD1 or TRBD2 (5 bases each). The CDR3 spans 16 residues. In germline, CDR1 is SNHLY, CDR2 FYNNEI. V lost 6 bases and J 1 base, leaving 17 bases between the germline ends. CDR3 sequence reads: CASSEEGAGGTDTQYF. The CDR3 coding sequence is TGTGCCAGCAGCGAGGAAGGGGCGGGCGGCACAGATACGCAGTATTTT.

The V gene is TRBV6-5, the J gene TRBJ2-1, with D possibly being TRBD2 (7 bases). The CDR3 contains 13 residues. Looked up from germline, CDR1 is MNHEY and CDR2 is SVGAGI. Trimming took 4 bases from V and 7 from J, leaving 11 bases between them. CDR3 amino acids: CASSWGGQNEQFF. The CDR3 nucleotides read TGTGCCAGCAGTTGGGGGGGCCAGAATGAGCAGTTCTTC.

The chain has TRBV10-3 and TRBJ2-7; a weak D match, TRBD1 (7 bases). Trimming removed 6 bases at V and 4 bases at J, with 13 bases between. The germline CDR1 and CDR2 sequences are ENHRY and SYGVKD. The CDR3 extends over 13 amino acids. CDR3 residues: CAIRMTGRYEQYF. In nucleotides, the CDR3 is TGTGCCATCAGGATGACAGGGAGGTACGAGCAGTACTTC.

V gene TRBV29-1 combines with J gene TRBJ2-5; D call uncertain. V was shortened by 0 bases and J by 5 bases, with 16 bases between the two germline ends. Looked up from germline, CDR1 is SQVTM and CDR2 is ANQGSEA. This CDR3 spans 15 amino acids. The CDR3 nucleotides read TGCAGCGTTGAAGATATTGGTGGGATCTATGAGACCCAGTACTTC. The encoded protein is CSVEDIGGIYETQYF.

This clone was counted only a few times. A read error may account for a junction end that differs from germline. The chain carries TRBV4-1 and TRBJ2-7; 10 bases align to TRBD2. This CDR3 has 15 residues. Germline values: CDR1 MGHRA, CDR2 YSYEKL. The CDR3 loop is CASSQTGTSAYEQYF. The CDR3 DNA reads TGTGCCAGCAGCCAGACCGGGACTAGCGCTTACGAGCAGTACTTC.

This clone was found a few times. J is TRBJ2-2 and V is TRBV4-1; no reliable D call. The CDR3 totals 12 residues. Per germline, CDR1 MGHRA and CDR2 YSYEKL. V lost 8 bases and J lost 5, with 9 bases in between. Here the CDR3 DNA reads TGCGCCAGCGGCTGGGGAACCGGGGAGCTGTTTTTT. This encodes CASGWGTGELFF.

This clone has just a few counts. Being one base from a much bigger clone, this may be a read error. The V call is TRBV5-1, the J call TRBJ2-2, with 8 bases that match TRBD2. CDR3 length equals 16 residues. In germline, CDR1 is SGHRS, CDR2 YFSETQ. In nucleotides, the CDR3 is TGCGCCAGCGGCTTGGCGACTAGCGTTACCGGTGGGGAGCTGTTTTTT. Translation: CASGLATSVTGGELFF. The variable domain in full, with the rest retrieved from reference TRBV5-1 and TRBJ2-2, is KAGVTQTPRYLIKTRGQQVTLSCSPISGHRSVSWYQQTPGQGLQFLFEYFSETQRNKGNFPGRFSGRQFSNSRSEMNVSTLELGDSALYLCASGLATSVTGGELFFGEGSRLTVL.

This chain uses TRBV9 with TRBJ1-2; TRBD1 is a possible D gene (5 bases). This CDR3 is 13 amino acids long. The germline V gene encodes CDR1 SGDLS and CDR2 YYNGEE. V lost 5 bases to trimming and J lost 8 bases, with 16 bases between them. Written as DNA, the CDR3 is TGTGCCAGCAGTGTGGGGGAGTGGGGCGGCTACACCTTC. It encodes CASSVGEWGGYTF. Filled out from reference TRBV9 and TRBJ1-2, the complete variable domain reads DSGVTQTPKHLITATGQRVTLRCSPRSGDLSVYWYQQSLDQGLQFLIQYYNGEERAKGNILERFSAQQFPDLHSELNLSSLELGDSALYFCASSVGEWGGYTFGSGTRLTVV.

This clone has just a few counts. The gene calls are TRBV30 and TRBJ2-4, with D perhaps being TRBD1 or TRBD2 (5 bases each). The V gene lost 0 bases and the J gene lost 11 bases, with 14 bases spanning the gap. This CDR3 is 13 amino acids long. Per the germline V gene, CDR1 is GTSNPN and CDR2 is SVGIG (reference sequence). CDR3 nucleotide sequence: TGTGCCTGGAGTGTGCTGGTCCGGGGCTTTCAGTACTTC. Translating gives CAWSVLVRGFQYF.

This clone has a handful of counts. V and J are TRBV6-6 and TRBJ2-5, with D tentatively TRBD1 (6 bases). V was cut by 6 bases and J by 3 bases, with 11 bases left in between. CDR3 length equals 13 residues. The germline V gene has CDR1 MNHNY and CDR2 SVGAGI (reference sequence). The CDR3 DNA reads TGTGCCAGCAGCTTTGGACAGAAAGAGACCCAGTACTTC. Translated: CASSFGQKETQYF.

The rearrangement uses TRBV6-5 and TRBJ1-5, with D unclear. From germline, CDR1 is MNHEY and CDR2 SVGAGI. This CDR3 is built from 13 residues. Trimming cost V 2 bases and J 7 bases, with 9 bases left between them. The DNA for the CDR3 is TGTGCCAGCAGTTACGGTGCTAAGCAGCCCCAGCATTTT. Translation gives CASSYGAKQPQHF.

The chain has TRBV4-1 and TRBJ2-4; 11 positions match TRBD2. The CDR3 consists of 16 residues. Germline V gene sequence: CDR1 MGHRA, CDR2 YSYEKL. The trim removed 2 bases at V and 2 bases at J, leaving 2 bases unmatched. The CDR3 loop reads CASSQIAGGPKNIQYF. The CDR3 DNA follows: TGCGCCAGCAGCCAAATAGCGGGGGGGCCCAAAAACATTCAGTACTTC.

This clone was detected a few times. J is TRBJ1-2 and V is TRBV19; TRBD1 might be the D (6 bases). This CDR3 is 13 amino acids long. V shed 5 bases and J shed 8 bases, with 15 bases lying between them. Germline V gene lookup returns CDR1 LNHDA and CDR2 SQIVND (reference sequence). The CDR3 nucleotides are TGTGCCAGTAGTGATCGACCGGGGGGCGGCTACACCTTC. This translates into CASSDRPGGGYTF.

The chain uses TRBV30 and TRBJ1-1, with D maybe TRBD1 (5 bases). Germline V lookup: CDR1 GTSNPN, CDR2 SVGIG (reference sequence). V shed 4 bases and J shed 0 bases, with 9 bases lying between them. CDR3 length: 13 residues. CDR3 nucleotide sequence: TGTGCCTGGACCGGGACGCTGAACACTGAAGCTTTCTTT. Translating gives CAWTGTLNTEAFF.

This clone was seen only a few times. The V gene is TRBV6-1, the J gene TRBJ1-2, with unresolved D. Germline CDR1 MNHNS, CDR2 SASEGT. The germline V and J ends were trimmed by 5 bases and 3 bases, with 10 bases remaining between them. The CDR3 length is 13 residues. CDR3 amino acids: CASSYSRHYGYTF. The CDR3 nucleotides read TGTGCCAGCAGTTATAGTCGGCACTATGGCTACACCTTC.

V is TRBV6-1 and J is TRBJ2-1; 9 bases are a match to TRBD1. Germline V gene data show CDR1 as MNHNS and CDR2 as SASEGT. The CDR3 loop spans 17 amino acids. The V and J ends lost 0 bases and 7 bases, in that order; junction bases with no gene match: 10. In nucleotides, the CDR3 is TGTGCCAGCAGTGAAGCGCTTCTGGGGACAGGGAGTAATGAGCAGTTCTTC. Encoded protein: CASSEALLGTGSNEQFF.

This CDR3 is CASSVSGTSYNEQFF. The DNA of the CDR3 is TGTGCCAGCAGCGTTTCCGGGACTAGCTACAATGAGCAGTTCTTC. V is TRBV9 and J is TRBJ2-1; 8 bases line up with TRBD2. The germline V gene has CDR1 SGDLS and CDR2 YYNGEE. The V segment lost 2 bases and the J segment 3 bases; nucleotides outside the gene matches: 4. The CDR3 is 15 residues long.

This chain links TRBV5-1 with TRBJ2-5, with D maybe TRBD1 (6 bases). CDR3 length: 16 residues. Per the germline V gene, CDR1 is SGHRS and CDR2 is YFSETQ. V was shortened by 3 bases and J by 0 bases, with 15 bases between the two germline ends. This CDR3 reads CASSSGGRGHQETQYF. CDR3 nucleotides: TGCGCCAGCAGCTCTGGCGGCAGGGGACACCAAGAGACCCAGTACTTC.

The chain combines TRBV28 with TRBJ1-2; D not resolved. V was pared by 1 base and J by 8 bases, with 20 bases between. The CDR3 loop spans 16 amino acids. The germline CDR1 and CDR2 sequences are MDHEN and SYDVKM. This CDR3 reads CASSLSIRPFMGGYTF. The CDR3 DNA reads TGTGCCAGCAGTTTATCGATAAGGCCCTTTATGGGCGGCTACACCTTC.

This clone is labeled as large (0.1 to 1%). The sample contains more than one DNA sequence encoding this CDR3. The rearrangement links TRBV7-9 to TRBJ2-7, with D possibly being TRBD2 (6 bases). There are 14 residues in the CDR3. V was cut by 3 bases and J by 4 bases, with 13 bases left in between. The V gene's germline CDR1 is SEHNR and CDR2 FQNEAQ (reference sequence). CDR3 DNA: TGTGCCAGCAGCTTTGGGGGGAACCCTTACGAGCAGTACTTC. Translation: CASSFGGNPYEQYF.

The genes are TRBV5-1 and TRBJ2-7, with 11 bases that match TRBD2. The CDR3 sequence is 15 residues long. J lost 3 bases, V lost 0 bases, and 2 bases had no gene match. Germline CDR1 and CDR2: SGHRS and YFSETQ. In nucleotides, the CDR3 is TGCGCCAGCAGCTTGGAGACTAGCGGGGTCTACGAGCAGTACTTC. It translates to CASSLETSGVYEQYF.

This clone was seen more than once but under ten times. Written as DNA, the CDR3 is TGTGCCAGTAGTGCGACAGGGGGGCCCTACGAGCAGTACTTC. It translates to CASSATGGPYEQYF. The chain has TRBV19 and TRBJ2-7; 9 nucleotides line up with TRBD1. The CDR3 loop spans 14 amino acids. Losses at the gene ends were 5 bases for V and 2 bases for J; bases not matched to a gene: 4. CDR1 LNHDA and CDR2 SQIVND come from the germline V gene (reference sequence).

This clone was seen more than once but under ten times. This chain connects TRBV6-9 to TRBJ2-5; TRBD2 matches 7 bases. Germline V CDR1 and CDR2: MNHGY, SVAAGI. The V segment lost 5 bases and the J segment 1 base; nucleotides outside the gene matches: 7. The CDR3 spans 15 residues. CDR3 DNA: TGTGCCAGCAGTGAAAGGTGGACTAGCCAAGAGACCCAGTACTTC. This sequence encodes CASSERWTSQETQYF.